This T cell receptor beta chain was sequenced in a study of immune cell composition in non-small cell lung cancer. Study conclusions and caveats: Clones >0.5% enriched in tumour were rarer in adenocarcinoma (around 35%) than squamous (about 80%).

This clone was recorded once. Antigen: not known. Germline CDR1 is SGHDT and CDR2 is YYEEEE. This CDR3 is built from 15 residues. Deletions cut 2 bases from V and 3 bases from J, with 12 bases between. The table came from immunoSEQ multiplex PCR; TCRdb's copy has only in-frame clones and leaves some out. The sample includes over a thousand clones, roughly 70% of them seen just once. This chain uses TRBV5-6 with TRBJ1-3, with D perhaps matching TRBD1 (5 bases). This TCR was sampled from a human donor with non-small cell lung cancer. Sequenced input: lung tumor tissue. In DNA, the CDR3 is TGTGCCAGCAGCTTTACAGGACGCCTTGGAAACACCATATATTTT. It translates to CASSFTGRLGNTIYF.